The 27 T cell receptor beta chains in this list originate from one sample, sequenced in a study of identical twins. MiXCR was run by TCRdb on the 5' RACE reads, yielding one entry per CDR3 protein. This table has some 560,000 distinct CDR3 sequences, just under 10% appearing once. The same sample was also studied in work on yellow fever vaccine responses in identical twins.

The source material was PBMCs. Receptor source: a woman in her late teens or twenties in good health.

In this sample, this clonotype turned up a few times. This sequence joins TRBV6-5 and TRBJ2-2, with D perhaps TRBD1 or TRBD2 (5 bases each). With 3 bases removed from V and 4 bases from J, the gap between germline ends came to 15 bases. The CDR3 is 16 amino acids. CDR1 MNHEY and CDR2 SVGAGI come from the germline V gene. In DNA form, the CDR3 reads TGTGCCAGCAGTTATACCCCAACTGGGGGCACCGGGGAGCTGTTTTTT. Its protein product is CASSYTPTGGTGELFF.

At least ten counts were recorded for this clonotype. This chain joins TRBV4-2 and TRBJ2-2; D not certain. V was trimmed by 1 base and J by 2 bases, leaving 8 bases between them. The CDR3 runs 15 residues. Looked up from germline, CDR1 is LGHNA and CDR2 is YNFKEQ. The CDR3 DNA is TGTGCCAGCAGCCAAGGTGGTCAAAACACCGGGGAGCTGTTTTTT. Encoded protein: CASSQGGQNTGELFF.

This chain connects TRBV7-9 to TRBJ2-7, with TRBD1 matching 8 bases. Germline CDR1 is SEHNR and CDR2 is FQNEAQ (reference sequence). The CDR3 consists of 16 residues. V dropped 3 bases and J dropped 4; count of bases not matched to a gene: 11. The CDR3 here is CASSLTDRGYVYEQYF. The CDR3 bases are TGTGCCAGCAGCTTGACCGACAGGGGCTATGTGTACGAGCAGTACTTC.

This clonotype was seen only a few times. The rearrangement joins TRBV4-2 to TRBJ2-1, with 9 bases fitting TRBD2. The CDR3 sequence is 15 residues long. Germline V CDR1 and CDR2: LGHNA, YNFKEQ. V shed 0 bases and J 7 bases; nucleotides not matched to a gene: 4. For the CDR3, the DNA is TGTGCCAGCAGCCAAGAGGGACTAGCTGGAAATGAGCAGTTCTTC. As protein: CASSQEGLAGNEQFF.

The V and J genes are TRBV12-3 or TRBV12-4 and TRBJ1-5; no clear D. V was shortened by 6 bases and J by 2 bases, with 8 bases between the two germline ends. The CDR3 spans 13 residues. The CDR3 sequence is CASRTSGNQPQHF. CDR3 nucleotide sequence: TGTGCCAGCAGGACATCAGGCAATCAGCCCCAGCATTTT.

Here the CDR3 DNA reads TGTGCCAGCAGTTTAAGTCAGTTTTATGGTTCCCCCGGGGAGCTGTTTTTT. It codes for CASSLSQFYGSPGELFF. The chain combines TRBV27 with TRBJ2-2; D not resolved. V was cut by 2 bases and J by 6 bases, with 19 bases left in between. The CDR3 spans 17 residues. In germline, CDR1 is MNHEY, CDR2 SMNVEV (reference sequence).

This clonotype has only a few counts. The chain is built from TRBV4-3 and TRBJ2-3; D not resolved. Trimming pared 0 bases from V and 0 bases from J, leaving 13 bases between. The CDR3 contains 17 residues. Germline CDR1 LGHNA, CDR2 YSLEER. CDR3 bases: TGCGCCAGCAGCCAAGAGCGTAGCAAAAGGAGCACAGATACGCAGTATTTT. This sequence encodes CASSQERSKRSTDTQYF.

This clonotype appeared many times. This chain uses TRBV25-1 with TRBJ2-5; D call uncertain. The V end lost 3 bases, the J end lost 5 bases, and 10 bases lay between the germline ends. The CDR3 covers 13 residues. From germline, CDR1 is MGHDK and CDR2 SYGVNS. The CDR3 coding sequence is TGTGCCAGCAGTGAGCCAAACCGGGAGACCCAGTACTTC. It codes for CASSEPNRETQYF.

This sequence joins TRBV30 and TRBJ2-2; D gene ambiguous. CDR1 GTSNPN and CDR2 SVGIG come from the germline V gene (reference sequence). The V end was cut by 8 bases, the J end by 1 base, with 23 bases between. The CDR3 has 17 residues. This CDR3 reads CAGVLTRSTKNTGELFF. The DNA for the CDR3 is TGTGCCGGGGTATTGACCAGGTCTACGAAGAACACCGGGGAGCTGTTTTTT.

The J gene is TRBJ2-2, the V gene TRBV3-1, with TRBD2 as a possible D gene (6 bases). The V gene's germline CDR1 is LGHDT and CDR2 YNNKEL (reference sequence). Between the trimmed V and J ends, which lost 2 bases and 5 bases, there was a span of 18 bases. This CDR3 is built from 17 residues. The CDR3 here is CASSQTDPGLTTGELFF. As DNA, the CDR3 is TGTGCCAGCAGCCAAACGGATCCGGGACTCACAACCGGGGAGCTGTTTTTT.

The CDR3 DNA is TGTGCCAGCAGTGAAACGGACAAGCAGTATTTT. This translates into CASSETDKQYF. The chain links TRBV6-1 to TRBJ2-3, with a tentative D call TRBD1 (5 bases). CDR1 and CDR2 from the germline V gene are MNHNS and SASEGT. The ends were cut back, 2 bases at V and 11 bases at J, with 8 bases in the middle. CDR3 length equals 11 residues.

The rearrangement uses TRBV25-1 and TRBJ1-2; the D gene is possibly TRBD1 (5 bases). Trimming shortened V by 5 bases and J by 2 bases, and 9 bases separated the two germline ends. The CDR3 loop spans 13 amino acids. CDR1 MGHDK and CDR2 SYGVNS come from the germline V gene. The CDR3 loop reads CASSPRDNYGYTF. CDR3 sequence (DNA): TGTGCCAGCAGTCCAAGGGACAACTATGGCTACACCTTC.

The chain combines TRBV11-3 with TRBJ2-1, with 7 bases that match TRBD1. Trimming cost V 3 bases and J 10 bases; bases outside gene matches: 0. This CDR3 has 11 residues. The germline CDR1 and CDR2 sequences are SGHNT and YENEEA. The CDR3 DNA reads TGTGCCAGCAGCTTGGACAGGGAGCAGTTCTTC. Its protein product is CASSLDREQFF.

This clonotype occurred a few times. The chain carries TRBV29-1 and TRBJ2-5; 10 bases are a match to TRBD2. CDR3 length equals 16 residues. Germline V gives CDR1 SQVTM, CDR2 ANQGSEA. The junction had 7 bases not matched to a gene; V was cut back by 3 bases and J by 0 bases. The CDR3 nucleotides are TGCAGCGTTGATCTCGGACTAGCGGTGTACCAAGAGACCCAGTACTTC. This codes for CSVDLGLAVYQETQYF.

This clonotype has more than one count but fewer than ten. The V and J genes are TRBV20-1 and TRBJ2-1; D could derive from TRBD1 or TRBD2 (6 bases each). The germline V gene has CDR1 DFQATT and CDR2 SNEGSKA (reference sequence). Trimming pared 3 bases from V and 4 bases from J, leaving 16 bases between. This CDR3 region has 15 residues. As DNA, the CDR3 is TGCAGTGCTAGGGGGGGCAGGGGAAAATACAATGAGCAGTTCTTC. This codes for CSARGGRGKYNEQFF.

V usage is TRBV15 and J usage is TRBJ2-7; D ambiguous. From germline, CDR1 is LNHNV and CDR2 YYDKDF (reference sequence). The ends were cut back, 2 bases at V and 0 bases at J, with 2 bases in the middle. There are 12 residues in the CDR3. CDR3 in amino acids: CATSRNSYEQYF. The CDR3 DNA sequence: TGTGCCACCAGCAGAAACTCCTACGAGCAGTACTTC.

This clonotype came up many times. The CDR3 protein is CASSDQGVSNQPQHF. In nucleotides, the CDR3 is TGTGCCAGCAGTGATCAGGGGGTTAGCAATCAGCCCCAGCATTTT. The V and J genes are TRBV6-1 and TRBJ1-5; 7 nucleotides match TRBD1. The CDR3 runs 15 residues. Germline V lookup: CDR1 MNHNS, CDR2 SASEGT. Unmatched junction bases numbered 2, after V lost 3 bases and J lost 0 bases.

In its sample, this clonotype was seen a few times. J is TRBJ2-7 and V is TRBV6-5, with TRBD2 matching 9 bases. Germline V lookup: CDR1 MNHEY, CDR2 SVGAGI. The CDR3 totals 16 residues. Trimming at V came to 4 bases and at J to 7 bases, leaving 14 bases not matched to a gene. CDR3 sequence: CASSSETIAGVGEQYF. The CDR3 region has the DNA TGTGCCAGCAGTTCCGAAACTATAGCGGGAGTCGGTGAGCAGTACTTC.

This clonotype was picked up a small number of times. The V gene is TRBV11-2, the J gene TRBJ2-3; 14 bases match TRBD2. J lost 2 bases, V lost 5 bases, and 9 bases had no gene match. Germline V CDR1 and CDR2: SGHAT, FQNNGV. The CDR3 runs 18 residues. CDR3 protein: CASSKGTSGSMNTDTQYF. CDR3 bases: TGTGCCAGCAGCAAAGGGACTAGCGGGAGTATGAACACAGATACGCAGTATTTT.

The chain combines TRBV27 with TRBJ2-1; 10 bases fit TRBD2. Germline loops: CDR1 MNHEY, CDR2 SMNVEV (reference sequence). The CDR3 has 21 amino acids. V shed 6 bases and J 0 bases; nucleotides not matched to a gene: 20. The CDR3 DNA follows: TGTGCCAGCAGCCGGTTTATGGTAGCGGGGGGCCTTCAGAGCTCCTACAATGAGCAGTTCTTC. Amino acid sequence: CASSRFMVAGGLQSSYNEQFF.

V and J are TRBV5-1 and TRBJ2-1, with 11 bases that match TRBD2. From germline, CDR1 is SGHRS and CDR2 YFSETQ. V trimming: 4 bases; J trimming: 3 bases; junction bases outside the gene matches: 18. This CDR3 is 20 amino acids long. The CDR3 protein is CASSPGTGYPGLADYNEQFF. The CDR3 DNA sequence: TGCGCCAGCAGCCCAGGGACGGGGTATCCGGGACTAGCGGACTACAATGAGCAGTTCTTC.

The rearrangement uses TRBV20-1 and TRBJ2-5, with 11 bases aligning to TRBD2. The CDR3 totals 15 residues. The J segment lost 1 base and the V segment lost 6 bases, leaving 7 bases of the junction unmatched. In germline, CDR1 is DFQATT, CDR2 SNEGSKA (reference sequence). CDR3 region: CSAEGLADPQETQYF. The DNA of the CDR3 is TGCAGTGCGGAGGGACTAGCGGACCCCCAAGAGACCCAGTACTTC.

This rearrangement joins TRBV6-2 or TRBV6-3 to TRBJ2-1, with D tentatively TRBD1 (6 bases). Trimming took off 11 bases at V and 2 bases at J, with 13 bases between the two ends. The germline V gene has CDR1 MNHEY and CDR2 SVGEGT. The CDR3 spans 13 residues. The CDR3 sequence: CAGSRGTYNEQFF. CDR3 coding DNA: TGTGCCGGCTCAAGGGGGACCTACAATGAGCAGTTCTTC.

This clonotype showed up just a few times. The V call is TRBV29-1, the J call TRBJ2-7; 7 bases line up with TRBD1. CDR3 size: 15 residues. Trimming cost V 6 bases and J 6 bases; bases outside gene matches: 17. CDR1 and CDR2 from the germline V gene are SQVTM and ANQGSEA. DNA for the CDR3: TGCAGCGTGTATGGGACAGACCCATACCCCCTCGAGCAGTACTTC. Translating it yields CSVYGTDPYPLEQYF.

This chain uses TRBV6-2 or TRBV6-3 with TRBJ2-7; D is perhaps TRBD2 (5 bases). Trimming shortened V by 0 bases and J by 6 bases, and 12 bases separated the two germline ends. This CDR3 contains 14 residues. CDR1 is MNHEY, CDR2 SVGEGT, per germline. CDR3 sequence: CASSYSRQAGEQYF. The CDR3 DNA sequence: TGTGCCAGCAGTTACTCTCGTCAGGCGGGCGAGCAGTACTTC.

J is TRBJ1-5 and V is TRBV5-5; 8 bases match TRBD1. V lost 4 bases to trimming and J lost 0 bases; unmatched junction nucleotides: 12. Germline CDR1 SGHKS, CDR2 YYEKEE (reference sequence). The CDR3 totals 18 residues. The CDR3: CASSLDRRGLYSNQPQHF. The DNA for the CDR3 is TGTGCCAGCAGCCTGGATCGCAGGGGGCTCTATAGCAATCAGCCCCAGCATTTT.

The table lists this clonotype with a few counts. The J gene is TRBJ2-5, the V gene TRBV9; 7 nucleotides match TRBD2. The trim removed 0 bases at V and 5 bases at J, leaving 4 bases unmatched. CDR1 and CDR2 (germline): SGDLS, YYNGEE. The CDR3 loop spans 14 amino acids. CDR3 loop: CASSVDQGGETQYF. The CDR3 DNA reads as TGTGCCAGCAGCGTAGATCAGGGAGGGGAGACCCAGTACTTC.